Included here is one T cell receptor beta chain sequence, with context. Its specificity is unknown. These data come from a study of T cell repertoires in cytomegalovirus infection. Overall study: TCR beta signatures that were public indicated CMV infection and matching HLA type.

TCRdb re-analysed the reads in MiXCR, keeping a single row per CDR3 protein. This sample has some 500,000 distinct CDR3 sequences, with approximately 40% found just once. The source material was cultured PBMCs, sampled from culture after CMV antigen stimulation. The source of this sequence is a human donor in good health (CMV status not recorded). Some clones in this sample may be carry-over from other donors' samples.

The CDR3 sequence is CASSPSREVTDTQYF. The CDR3 DNA sequence: TGTGCCAGCTCACCGAGCCGGGAGGTGACAGATACGCAGTATTTT. The chain links TRBV18 to TRBJ2-3, with 7 bases identical to TRBD2. CDR3 length: 15 residues. The germline V gene has CDR1 KGHSH and CDR2 LQKENI. V was clipped by 3 bases and J by 3 bases; unmatched bases: 6.